The 14 T cell receptor beta chains listed next were all sequenced from one sample in a study of Tregs in tolerant kidney transplant recipients. Profiling relied on immunoSEQ multiplex PCR, and the TCRdb table lists in-frame clones only, not all of them. The sample carries about 110,000 clones, almost 90% recorded once. The source was CD4+ T cells from blood, collected before the transplant. The origin of the receptors is a human donor who received a combined kidney and bone marrow transplant.

The chain uses TRBV6-1 and TRBJ2-3; TRBD2 aligns across 11 bases. V dropped 1 base and J dropped 1; count of bases not matched to a gene: 4. CDR1 is MNHNS, CDR2 SASEGT, per germline. The CDR3 consists of 17 residues. The CDR3 sequence is CASSEDSGGAGTDTQYF. The CDR3 DNA is TGTGCCAGCAGTGAAGATAGCGGGGGGGCCGGCACAGATACGCAGTATTTT.

In DNA form, the CDR3 reads TGTGCCAGCAGTGAAACACAGGGTCCCTACGAGCAGTACTTC. Translating gives CASSETQGPYEQYF. This chain uses TRBV6-1 with TRBJ2-7, with a tentative D call TRBD1 (6 bases). Trimming left V 2 bases short and J 2 bases short, with 10 bases between. The CDR3 runs to 14 residues. The germline V gene encodes CDR1 MNHNS and CDR2 SASEGT.

This chain joins TRBV19 and TRBJ1-4; D not resolved. V lost 7 bases and J 0 bases, leaving 12 bases between the germline ends. The V gene's germline CDR1 is LNHDA and CDR2 SQIVND (reference sequence). The CDR3 has 15 residues. CDR3 loop: CASNKRGATNEKLFF. CDR3 bases: TGTGCCAGTAACAAGCGGGGAGCAACTAATGAAAAACTGTTTTTT. The whole variable domain, remainder taken from reference TRBV19 and TRBJ1-4, is DGGITQSPKYLFRKEGQNVTLSCEQNLNHDAMYWYRQDPGQGLRLIYYSQIVNDFQKGDIAEGYSVSREKKESFPLTVTSAQKNPTAFYLCASNKRGATNEKLFFGSGTQLSVL.

The chain recombines TRBV5-6 with TRBJ1-2, with 7 bases identical to TRBD1. This CDR3 is 14 amino acids long. J lost 8 bases, V lost 4 bases, and 11 bases had no gene match. Per the germline V gene, CDR1 is SGHDT and CDR2 is YYEEEE. The CDR3 DNA sequence: TGTGCCAGCAGCCCCCCAGGACAGGCGGGCGGCTACACCTTC. It yields the protein CASSPPGQAGGYTF.

The genes are TRBV7-8 and TRBJ1-5; 8 nucleotides line up with TRBD1. The CDR3 spans 14 residues. V trimming: 3 bases; J trimming: 6 bases; junction bases outside the gene matches: 4. Germline V gene sequence: CDR1 SGHVS, CDR2 FQNEAQ. The CDR3 DNA reads as TGTGCCAGCAGCTTCGCGGACAGGGCTCAGCCCCAGCATTTT. This encodes CASSFADRAQPQHF.

CDR3 sequence: CASSEQGTGELFF. The CDR3 nucleotides are TGTGCCAGCAGTGAACAGGGTACCGGGGAGCTGTTTTTT. The genes are TRBV2 and TRBJ2-2, with TRBD1 as a possible D gene (5 bases). Germline assignment: CDR1 SNHLY and CDR2 FYNNEI. This CDR3 contains 13 residues. Trimming shortened V by 2 bases and J by 5 bases, and 6 bases separated the two germline ends.

The chain links TRBV19 to TRBJ1-5, with D unresolved. V lost 7 bases and J 2 bases, leaving 21 bases between the germline ends. The CDR3 consists of 17 residues. Germline V CDR1 and CDR2: LNHDA, SQIVND (reference sequence). The CDR3 DNA follows: TGTGCCAGTACCCCTACGGGAACAGCATCGGGCAATCAGCCCCAGCATTTT. Encoded protein: CASTPTGTASGNQPQHF.

V and J are TRBV7-9 and TRBJ1-4; D not resolved. The ends were cut back, 5 bases at V and 0 bases at J, with 10 bases in the middle. The CDR3 is 15 residues long. Germline CDR1 is SEHNR and CDR2 is FQNEAQ (reference sequence). CDR3 protein: CASSRAGSTNEKLFF. In nucleotides, the CDR3 is TGTGCCAGCAGCCGCGCGGGGTCAACTAATGAAAAACTGTTTTTT.

This chain links TRBV11-3 with TRBJ1-6; no definite D call. The CDR3 extends over 16 amino acids. The germline V and J ends were trimmed by 1 base and 0 bases, with 7 bases remaining between them. The V gene's germline CDR1 is SGHNT and CDR2 YENEEA. The CDR3 sequence is CASSLVRSSYNSPLHF. The CDR3 DNA reads TGTGCCAGCAGCTTAGTCCGGAGCTCCTATAATTCACCCCTCCACTTT.

Written as DNA, the CDR3 is TGTGCCAGCAGCGTGGGACTCGGGGGGACTGCAGATACGCAGTATTTT. It specifies CASSVGLGGTADTQYF. The V gene is TRBV5-4, the J gene TRBJ2-3, with 7 bases identical to TRBD2. J gave up 4 bases and V 4 bases, and 12 bases lay outside the gene matches. This CDR3 is 16 amino acids long. The germline CDR1 and CDR2 sequences are SGHNT and YYREEE (reference sequence).

The V and J genes are TRBV28 and TRBJ2-2, with 11 nucleotides matching TRBD1. The V gene's germline CDR1 is MDHEN and CDR2 SYDVKM. V gave up 6 bases and J gave up 5 bases; unmatched junction bases: 5. The CDR3 has 15 residues. The CDR3 spells CASRPGTGGTGELFF. In nucleotides, the CDR3 is TGTGCCAGCAGGCCCGGGACAGGGGGGACCGGGGAGCTGTTTTTT.

The rearrangement uses TRBV29-1 and TRBJ1-1; possible D gene TRBD1, 5 bases. Germline V gene data show CDR1 as SQVTM and CDR2 as ANQGSEA. Between the trimmed V and J ends, which lost 7 bases and 3 bases, there was a span of 18 bases. The CDR3 consists of 14 residues. CDR3 in DNA: TGCAGCGGGGGACTCAACCAGCGGGACACTGAAGCTTTCTTT. This encodes CSGGLNQRDTEAFF. The whole variable domain, filled in from reference TRBV29-1 and TRBJ1-1, reads SAVISQKPSRDICQRGTSLTIQCQVDSQVTMMFWYRQQPGQSLTLIATANQGSEATYESGFVIDKFPISRPNLTFSTLTVSNMSPEDSSIYLCSGGLNQRDTEAFFGQGTRLTVV.

This clone was picked up a small number of times. V usage is TRBV5-1 and J usage is TRBJ1-1; TRBD1 agrees at 11 bases. The ends lost 4 bases at V and 9 bases at J; junction bases unmatched: 8. The length of the CDR3 is 14 residues. The germline V gene encodes CDR1 SGHRS and CDR2 YFSETQ. CDR3 sequence (DNA): TGCGCCAGCAGCCCGGTAGGGACAGGGGGTAAAGCTTTCTTT. It translates to CASSPVGTGGKAFF.

The J gene is TRBJ2-7, the V gene TRBV6-1; D is undetermined. The CDR3 has 16 residues. Germline V gene lookup returns CDR1 MNHNS and CDR2 SASEGT. Trimming left V 2 bases short and J 2 bases short, with 16 bases between. The CDR3 nucleotides are TGTGCCAGCAGTGAAATTGTGAAGATCACTACCTACGAGCAGTACTTC. It encodes CASSEIVKITTYEQYF.